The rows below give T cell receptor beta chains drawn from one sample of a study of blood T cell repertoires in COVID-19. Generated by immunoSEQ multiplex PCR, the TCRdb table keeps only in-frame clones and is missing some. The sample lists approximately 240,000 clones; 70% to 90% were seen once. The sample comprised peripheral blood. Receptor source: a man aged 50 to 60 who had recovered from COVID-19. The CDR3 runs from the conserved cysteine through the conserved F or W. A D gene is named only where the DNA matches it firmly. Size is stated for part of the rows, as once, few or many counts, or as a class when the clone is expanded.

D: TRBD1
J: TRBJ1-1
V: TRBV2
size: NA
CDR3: CASLYRGDTEAFF
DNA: TGTGCCAGCCTTTACAGGGGGGACACTGAAGCTTTCTTT

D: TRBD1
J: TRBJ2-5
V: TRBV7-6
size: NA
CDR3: CASSLGGQGAGETQYF
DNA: TGTGCCAGCAGCTTGGGAGGACAGGGGGCCGGGGAGACCCAGTACTTC

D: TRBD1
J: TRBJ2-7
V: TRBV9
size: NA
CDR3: CASSVGTGGSYEQYF
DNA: TGTGCCAGCAGCGTAGGGACAGGGGGCTCCTACGAGCAGTACTTC

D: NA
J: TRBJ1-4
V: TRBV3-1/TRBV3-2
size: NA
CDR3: CASSHRGDAEKLFF
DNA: TGTGCCAGCAGCCACAGGGGCGACGCTGAAAAACTGTTTTTT

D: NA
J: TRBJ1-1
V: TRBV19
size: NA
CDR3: CASSRTDTEAFF
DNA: TGTGCCAGTAGTAGAACGGACACTGAAGCTTTCTTT

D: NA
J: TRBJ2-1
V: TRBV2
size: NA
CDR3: CASSEERRGEQFF
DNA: TGTGCCAGCAGTGAGGAAAGGAGGGGTGAGCAGTTCTTC

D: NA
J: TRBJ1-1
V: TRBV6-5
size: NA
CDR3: CASTSRGNTEAFF
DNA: TGTGCCAGCACCTCGAGAGGGAACACTGAAGCTTTCTTT

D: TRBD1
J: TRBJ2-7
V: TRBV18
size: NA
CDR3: CASSPQGAGYEQYF
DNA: TGTGCCAGCTCACCCCAGGGGGCAGGCTACGAGCAGTACTTC

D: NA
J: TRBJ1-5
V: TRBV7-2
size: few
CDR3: CASSPSGRQPQHF
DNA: TGTGCCAGCAGCCCGTCGGGGAGGCAGCCCCAGCATTTT

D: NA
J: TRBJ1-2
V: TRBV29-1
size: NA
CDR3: CSVELNYGYTF
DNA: TGCAGCGTTGAACTTAACTATGGCTACACCTTC

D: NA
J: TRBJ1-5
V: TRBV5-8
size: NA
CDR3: CASSLDRPGTRGGNQPQHF
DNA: TGTGCCAGCAGCTTGGATCGCCCTGGGACAAGAGGCGGCAATCAGCCCCAGCATTTT

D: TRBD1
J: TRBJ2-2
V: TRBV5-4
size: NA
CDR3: CASSFGQGIGTGELFF
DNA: TGTGCCAGCAGCTTCGGACAGGGGATTGGGACCGGGGAGCTGTTTTTT

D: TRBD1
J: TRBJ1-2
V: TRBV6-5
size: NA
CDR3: CASSSWETGSRYGYTF
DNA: TGTGCCAGCAGTTCATGGGAGACAGGGTCTCGGTATGGCTACACCTTC

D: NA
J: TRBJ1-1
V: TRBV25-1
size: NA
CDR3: CASSEWGRAGTEAFF
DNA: TGTGCCAGCAGTGAATGGGGCAGGGCTGGGACTGAAGCTTTCTTT

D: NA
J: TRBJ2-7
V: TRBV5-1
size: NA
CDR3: CASSLRTGSAGVYEQYF
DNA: TGCGCCAGCAGCTTGCGGACAGGGAGTGCGGGAGTCTACGAGCAGTACTTC

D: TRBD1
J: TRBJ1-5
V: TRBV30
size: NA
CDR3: CAWGTGNNQPQHF
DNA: TGTGCCTGGGGGACAGGGAACAATCAGCCCCAGCATTTT

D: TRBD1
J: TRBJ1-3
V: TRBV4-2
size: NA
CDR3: CASSYGQGRENTIYF
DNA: TGTGCCAGCAGCTATGGACAGGGTAGGGAAAACACCATATATTTT

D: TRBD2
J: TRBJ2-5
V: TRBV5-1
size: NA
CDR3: CASSPGLAGGPRETQYF
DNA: TGCGCCAGCAGCCCGGGACTAGCGGGAGGGCCTCGGGAGACCCAGTACTTC

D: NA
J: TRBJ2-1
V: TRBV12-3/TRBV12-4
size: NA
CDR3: CASRNSGGGEFF
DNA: TGTGCCAGTCGAAATAGTGGAGGGGGCGAGTTCTTC

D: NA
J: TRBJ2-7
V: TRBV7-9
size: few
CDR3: CASSLADYSYEQYF
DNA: TGTGCCAGCAGCTTGGCGGATTATTCCTACGAGCAGTACTTC

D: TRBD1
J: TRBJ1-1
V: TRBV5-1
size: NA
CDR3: CASSSGTGRRGNTEAFF
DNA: TGCGCCAGCAGCTCGGGGACAGGACGAAGAGGGAACACTGAAGCTTTCTTT

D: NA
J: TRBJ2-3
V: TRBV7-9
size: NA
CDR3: CASSLVSASTDTQYF
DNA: TGTGCCAGCAGCTTAGTCTCAGCGAGCACAGATACGCAGTATTTT

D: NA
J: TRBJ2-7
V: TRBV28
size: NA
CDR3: CASRLTASYRSYEQYF
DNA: TGTGCCAGCAGACTCACGGCTAGCTACCGATCATACGAGCAGTACTTC

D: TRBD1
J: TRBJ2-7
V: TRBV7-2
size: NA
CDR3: CASSPGGTGRYEQYF
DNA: TGTGCCAGCAGTCCCGGGGGGACAGGGCGATACGAGCAGTACTTC

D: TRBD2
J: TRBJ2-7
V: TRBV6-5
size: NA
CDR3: CASSHSGSGIYEQYF
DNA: TGTGCCAGCAGCCACTCGGGTAGCGGGATCTACGAGCAGTACTTC

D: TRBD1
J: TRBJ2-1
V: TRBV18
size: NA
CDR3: CASSPGQAYNEQFF
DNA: TGTGCCAGCTCACCGGGACAGGCCTACAATGAGCAGTTCTTC

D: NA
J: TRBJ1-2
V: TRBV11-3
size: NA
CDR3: CASSLALQGSSGYTF
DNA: TGTGCCAGCAGCTTAGCCTTACAGGGCTCAAGTGGCTACACCTTC

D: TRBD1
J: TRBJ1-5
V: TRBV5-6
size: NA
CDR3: CASSRAGQASNQPQHF
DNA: TGTGCCAGCAGCCGGGCGGGACAGGCTAGCAATCAGCCCCAGCATTTT

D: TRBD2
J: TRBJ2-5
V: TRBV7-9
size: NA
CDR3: CASSTRGQREVEVTQYF
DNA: TGTGCCAGCAGTACTAGGGGGCAGCGGGAGGTTGAAGTGACCCAGTACTTC

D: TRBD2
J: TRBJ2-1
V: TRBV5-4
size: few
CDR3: CASSSGGRTYNEQFF
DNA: TGTGCCAGCAGCTCGGGCGGGAGAACCTACAATGAGCAGTTCTTC

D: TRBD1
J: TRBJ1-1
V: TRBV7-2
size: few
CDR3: CASSYDPATGEAFF
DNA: TGTGCCAGCAGCTACGACCCAGCGACAGGGGAAGCTTTCTTT

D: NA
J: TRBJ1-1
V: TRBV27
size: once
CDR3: CASSLQENTEAFF
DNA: TGTGCCAGCAGTTTACAGGAGAACACTGAAGCTTTCTTT